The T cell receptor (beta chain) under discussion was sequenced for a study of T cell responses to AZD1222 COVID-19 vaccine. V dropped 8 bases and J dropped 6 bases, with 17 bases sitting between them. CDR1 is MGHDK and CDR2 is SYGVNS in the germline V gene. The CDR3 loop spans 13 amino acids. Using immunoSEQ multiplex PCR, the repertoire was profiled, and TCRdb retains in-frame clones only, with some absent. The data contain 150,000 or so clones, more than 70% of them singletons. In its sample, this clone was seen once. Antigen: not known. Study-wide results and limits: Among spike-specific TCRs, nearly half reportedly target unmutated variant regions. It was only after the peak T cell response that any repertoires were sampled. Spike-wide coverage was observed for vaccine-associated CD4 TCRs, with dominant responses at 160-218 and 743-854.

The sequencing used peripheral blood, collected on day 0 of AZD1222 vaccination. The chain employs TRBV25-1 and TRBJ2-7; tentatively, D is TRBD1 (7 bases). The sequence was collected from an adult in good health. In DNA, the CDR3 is TGTGCCAGCGGGGGGACAGCCTCGCTCGAGCAGTACTTC. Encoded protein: CASGGTASLEQYF.